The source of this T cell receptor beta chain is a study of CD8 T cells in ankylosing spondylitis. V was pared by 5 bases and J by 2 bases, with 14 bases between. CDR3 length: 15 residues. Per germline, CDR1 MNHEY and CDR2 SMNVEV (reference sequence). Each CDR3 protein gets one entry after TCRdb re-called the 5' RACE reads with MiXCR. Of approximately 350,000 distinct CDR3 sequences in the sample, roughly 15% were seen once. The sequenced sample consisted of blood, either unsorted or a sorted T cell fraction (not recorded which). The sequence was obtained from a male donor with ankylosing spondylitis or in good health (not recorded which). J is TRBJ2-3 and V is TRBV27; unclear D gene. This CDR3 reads CASSPRGDITDTQYF. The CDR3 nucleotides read TGTGCCAGCAGTCCGCGTGGAGACATCACAGATACGCAGTATTTT.